The 19 T cell receptor beta chains presented below share a single source sample, sequenced in a study of CD8+CD57+ T cells in acquired aplastic anemia. Patients chosen for sequencing had shown CD8+CD57+ cell expansion by flow cytometry. Profiling of TCR beta VDJ combinations and CDR3 sequences used genomic DNA as template. TCRdb called the reads again in MiXCR, with one record for every CDR3 protein. The repertoire holds hundreds of thousands of distinct CDR3 sequences, with about 50% as singletons. Specimen: sorted CD4+, CD8+, or CD8+CD57+ T cells (not recorded which) from PBMCs. These receptors came from a human donor with aplastic anemia.

In this sample, this clonotype turned up a few times. V and J are TRBV11-3 and TRBJ2-5; TRBD2 might be the D (6 bases). The CDR3 covers 13 residues. The germline gives CDR1 SGHNT, CDR2 YENEEA. Trimming took off 9 bases at V and 4 bases at J, with 15 bases between the two ends. The CDR3 DNA is TGTGCCAGTAGGCACGGGGGAGGAGAGACCCAGTACTTC. It translates to CASRHGGGETQYF.

Concerning this clonotype: With a much larger clone just one base away, this may be a read error. The conserved phenylalanine or tryptophan is not found at the CDR3 terminus, so this likely reflects a read error. V and J are TRBV7-8 and TRBJ1-1; a possible D gene is TRBD1 (6 bases). Between the trimmed V and J ends, which lost 5 bases and 3 bases, there was a span of 13 bases. The CDR3 runs to 14 residues. Germline assignment: CDR1 SGHVS and CDR2 FQNEAQ. CDR3 DNA sequence: TGTGCCAGCAGCCCCCGGGGGGCTCACACTGAAGCTTTCCTT. Its translation: CASSPRGAHTEAFL.

This clonotype was recorded at least ten times. The CDR3 nucleotides read TGCGCCAGCAGCTTTAGGTCTACGGTCACAGATACGCAGTATTTT. It yields the protein CASSFRSTVTDTQYF. This rearrangement joins TRBV5-1 to TRBJ2-3; D unclear. The CDR3 covers 15 residues. Germline CDR1 SGHRS, CDR2 YFSETQ. The V and J ends lost 2 bases and 2 bases respectively, with 12 bases between them.

The chain has TRBV19 and TRBJ2-7, with 12 bases matching TRBD2. Germline CDR1 reads LNHDA; CDR2 reads SQIVND (reference sequence). The junction had 12 bases not matched to a gene; V was cut back by 3 bases and J by 0 bases. This CDR3 is built from 19 residues. The CDR3 nucleotides read TGTGCCAGTAGTATCCTAGGGATGGGACTAGCGGGTAGCTCCTACGAGCAGTACTTC. This sequence encodes CASSILGMGLAGSSYEQYF. Full variable domain (missing parts from reference TRBV19 and TRBJ2-7): DGGITQSPKYLFRKEGQNVTLSCEQNLNHDAMYWYRQDPGQGLRLIYYSQIVNDFQKGDIAEGYSVSREKKESFPLTVTSAQKNPTAFYLCASSILGMGLAGSSYEQYFGPGTRLTVT.

This clonotype was found many times. The genes are TRBV6-2 or TRBV6-3 and TRBJ2-5; D remains ambiguous. V was trimmed by 6 bases and J by 1 base, leaving 9 bases between them. This CDR3 is 13 amino acids long. Germline CDR1 reads MNHEY; CDR2 reads SVGEGT. The CDR3 loop reads CASRILGQETQYF. The CDR3 DNA is TGTGCCAGCAGGATTTTGGGCCAAGAGACCCAGTACTTC.

The sample holds a few counts of this clonotype. J is TRBJ2-1 and V is TRBV9; 12 nucleotides match TRBD2. The CDR3 has 16 amino acids. Germline V CDR1 and CDR2: SGDLS, YYNGEE. Trimming removed 5 bases from V and 4 bases from J; junction bases left unmatched: 7. The CDR3 DNA reads as TGTGCCAGCAGTCCTAGGACTAGCGGGAAATACAATGAGCAGTTCTTC. Its translation is CASSPRTSGKYNEQFF.

The chain uses TRBV20-1 and TRBJ2-1; D is ambiguous. The CDR3 extends over 13 amino acids. Germline lookup yields CDR1 DFQATT and CDR2 SNEGSKA (reference sequence). Trimming took 1 base from V and 7 from J, leaving 11 bases between them. DNA of the CDR3: TGCAGTGCTAGAGCCAGGCTGACGAATGAGCAGTTCTTC. Its protein product is CSARARLTNEQFF.

The rearrangement joins TRBV2 to TRBJ1-5, with 12 positions matching TRBD1. Germline CDR1 SNHLY, CDR2 FYNNEI. V lost 9 bases and J lost 7; bases outside the gene matches: 16. The CDR3 runs 17 residues. CDR3 sequence: CASRVGTGGVYGQPQHF. As DNA, the CDR3 is TGTGCCAGTCGAGTCGGGACAGGGGGCGTGTACGGGCAGCCCCAGCATTTT.

This clonotype was counted between two and nine times. Since no conserved phenylalanine or tryptophan closes the CDR3, a read error is the likely cause. Because the CDR3's place on the DNA is in doubt, the DNA is left out and the CDR3 is given as listed by TCRdb. This chain uses TRBV29-1 with TRBJ2-1; TRBD1, as called in the table, went unchecked against the DNA. The CDR3 is made up of 8 amino acids, end residues included. Germline CDR1 and CDR2: SQVTM and ANQGSEA. CDR3 sequence: CSDPADNR.

A remark on this clonotype: Likely a read error: the CDR3 ends without its conserved phenylalanine or tryptophan. The chain links TRBV3-1 to TRBJ2-5; D is undetermined. CDR1 is LGHDT, CDR2 YNNKEL, per germline (reference sequence). Trimming left V 1 base short and J 5 bases short, with 5 bases between. This CDR3 contains 12 residues. CDR3 sequence: CASSQVKETQYS. CDR3 DNA sequence: TGTGCCAGCAGCCAAGTAAAGGAGACCCAGTACTCC.

The DNA of the CDR3 is TGTGCCAGCAGCCTGACAGGGTTCAATTCACCCCTCCACTTT. It yields the protein CASSLTGFNSPLHF. V usage is TRBV14 and J usage is TRBJ1-6; 7 bases align to TRBD1. The germline gives CDR1 SGHDN, CDR2 FVKESK. V lost 4 bases, J lost 7 bases, and 4 bases stayed unmatched. CDR3 length: 14 amino acids.

The genes are TRBV25-1 and TRBJ1-1, with D unclear. Trimming took 7 bases from V and 0 from J, leaving 12 bases between them. Germline loops: CDR1 MGHDK, CDR2 SYGVNS. The CDR3 consists of 14 residues. The CDR3 spells CASKGGPLNTEAFF. CDR3 DNA: TGTGCCAGCAAAGGCGGCCCGTTGAACACTGAAGCTTTCTTT.

The rearrangement uses TRBV5-1 and TRBJ1-1; 12 nucleotides line up with TRBD1. Germline CDR1 reads SGHRS; CDR2 reads YFSETQ. This CDR3 spans 17 amino acids. V trimming: 4 bases; J trimming: 3 bases; junction bases outside the gene matches: 10. The CDR3 nucleotides are TGCGCCAGCAGCCCCCGGGACAGGGGGCTTGGGTACACTGAAGCTTTCTTT. Protein product: CASSPRDRGLGYTEAFF.

The chain uses TRBV7-9 and TRBJ2-1; D gene unclear. CDR1 SEHNR and CDR2 FQNEAQ come from the germline V gene (reference sequence). The CDR3 contains 13 residues. Deletions cut 2 bases from V and 15 bases from J, with 17 bases between. CDR3 sequence (DNA): TGTGCCAGCAGCTTAAAGTTTGACTCTCGTCCGTTCTTC. It translates to CASSLKFDSRPFF.

The chain couples TRBV5-1 to TRBJ2-7; 11 bases are shared with TRBD2. Germline assignment: CDR1 SGHRS and CDR2 YFSETQ. V lost 4 bases to trimming and J lost 7 bases; unmatched junction nucleotides: 10. The CDR3 length is 15 residues. CDR3 region: CASSLSGRAETEQYF. CDR3 bases: TGCGCCAGCAGCCTTAGCGGGAGGGCCGAGACAGAGCAGTACTTC.

The chain carries TRBV7-8 and TRBJ2-6; D ambiguous. This CDR3 is built from 14 residues. Germline loops: CDR1 SGHVS, CDR2 FQNEAQ. V gave up 5 bases and J gave up 4 bases, with 9 bases separating them. The CDR3 sequence: CASSQRAGANVLTF. The CDR3 nucleotides read TGTGCCAGCAGCCAGCGCGCGGGGGCCAACGTCCTGACTTTC.

In its sample, this clonotype was seen many times. This chain uses TRBV12-3 or TRBV12-4 with TRBJ1-1; D is perhaps TRBD1 (6 bases). The CDR3 contains 14 residues. V gave up 3 bases and J gave up 4 bases, with 12 bases separating them. CDR3 protein: CASSFEGGSTEAFF. Here the CDR3 DNA reads TGTGCCAGCAGTTTTGAGGGGGGTAGCACTGAAGCTTTCTTT.

The V call is TRBV2, the J call TRBJ1-1; possibly TRBD1 for D (5 bases). V was shortened by 3 bases and J by 2 bases, with 13 bases between the two germline ends. Germline V gene data show CDR1 as SNHLY and CDR2 as FYNNEI. The CDR3 totals 15 residues. For the CDR3, the DNA is TGTGCCAGCAGTGAGGCCCGGGGCAGCAACACTGAAGCTTTCTTT. Residues: CASSEARGSNTEAFF.

Note on this clonotype: The final CDR3 position lacks the conserved phenylalanine or tryptophan, pointing to a likely read error. The chain is built from TRBV5-1 and TRBJ2-5; D gene uncertain. V lost 4 bases, J lost 5 bases, and 15 bases lay in between. Looked up from germline, CDR1 is SGHRS and CDR2 is YFSETQ. There are 14 residues in the CDR3. CDR3 coding DNA: TGCGCCAGCAGCCCGGCCGTACCCTGGGAGACCCAGTACCTC. Translating gives CASSPAVPWETQYL.